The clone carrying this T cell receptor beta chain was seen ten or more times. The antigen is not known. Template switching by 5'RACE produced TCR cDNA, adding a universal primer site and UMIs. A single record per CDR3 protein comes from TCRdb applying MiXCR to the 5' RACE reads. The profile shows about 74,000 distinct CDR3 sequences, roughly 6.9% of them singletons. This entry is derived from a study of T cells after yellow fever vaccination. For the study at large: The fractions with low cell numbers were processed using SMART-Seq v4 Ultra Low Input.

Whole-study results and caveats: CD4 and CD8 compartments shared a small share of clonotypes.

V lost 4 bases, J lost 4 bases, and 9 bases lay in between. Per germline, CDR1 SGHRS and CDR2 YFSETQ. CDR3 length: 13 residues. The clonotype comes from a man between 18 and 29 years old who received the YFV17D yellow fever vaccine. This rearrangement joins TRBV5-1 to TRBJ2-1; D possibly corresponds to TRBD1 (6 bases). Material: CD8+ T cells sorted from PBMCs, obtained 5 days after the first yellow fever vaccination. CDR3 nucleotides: TGCGCCAGCAGCCTTACAGGGTACAATGAGCAGTTCTTC. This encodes CASSLTGYNEQFF.